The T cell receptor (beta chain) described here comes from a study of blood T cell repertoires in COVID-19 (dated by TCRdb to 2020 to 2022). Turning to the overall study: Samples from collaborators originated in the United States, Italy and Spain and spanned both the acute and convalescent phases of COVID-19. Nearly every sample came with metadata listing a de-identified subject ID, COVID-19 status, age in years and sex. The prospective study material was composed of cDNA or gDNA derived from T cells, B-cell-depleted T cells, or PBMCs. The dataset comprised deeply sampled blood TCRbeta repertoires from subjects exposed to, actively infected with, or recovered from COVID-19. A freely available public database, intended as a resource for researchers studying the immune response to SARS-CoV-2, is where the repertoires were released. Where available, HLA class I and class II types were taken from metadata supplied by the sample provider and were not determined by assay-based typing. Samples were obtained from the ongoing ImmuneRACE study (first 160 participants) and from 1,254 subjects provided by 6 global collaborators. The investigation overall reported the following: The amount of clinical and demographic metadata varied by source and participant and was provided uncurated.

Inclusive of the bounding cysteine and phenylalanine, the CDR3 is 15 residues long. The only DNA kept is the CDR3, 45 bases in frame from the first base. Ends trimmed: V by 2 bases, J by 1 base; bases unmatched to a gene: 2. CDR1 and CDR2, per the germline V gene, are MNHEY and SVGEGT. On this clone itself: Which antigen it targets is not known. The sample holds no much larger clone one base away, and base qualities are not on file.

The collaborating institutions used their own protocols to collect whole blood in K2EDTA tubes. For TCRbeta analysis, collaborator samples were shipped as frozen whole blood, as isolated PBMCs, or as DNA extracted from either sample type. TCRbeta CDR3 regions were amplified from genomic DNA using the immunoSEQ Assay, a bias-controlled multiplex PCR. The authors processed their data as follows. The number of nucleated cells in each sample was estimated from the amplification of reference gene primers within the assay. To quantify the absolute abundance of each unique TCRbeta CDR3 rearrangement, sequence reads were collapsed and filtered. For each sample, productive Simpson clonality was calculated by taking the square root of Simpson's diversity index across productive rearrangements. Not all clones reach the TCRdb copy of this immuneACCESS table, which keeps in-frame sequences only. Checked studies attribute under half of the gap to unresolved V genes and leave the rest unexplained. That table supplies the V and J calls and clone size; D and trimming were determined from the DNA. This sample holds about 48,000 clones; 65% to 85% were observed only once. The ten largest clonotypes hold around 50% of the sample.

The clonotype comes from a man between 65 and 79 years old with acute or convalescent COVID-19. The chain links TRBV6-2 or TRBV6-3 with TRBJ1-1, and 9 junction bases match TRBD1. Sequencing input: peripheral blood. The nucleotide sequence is TGTGCCAGCAGTTACGAGGGACAGGGGAACACTGAAGCTTTCTTT. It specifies CASSYEGQGNTEAFF.